This T cell receptor (beta chain) was observed in a study of CD8+ T cells in alopecia areata. As for the study in general: Once tofacitinib had been taken for 6 to 18 months, 6 months off drug followed.

The CDR3 extends over 15 amino acids. The germline gives CDR1 MNHNY, CDR2 SVGAGI (reference sequence). V lost 3 bases to trimming and J lost 6 bases, with 15 bases between them. RNA extraction was followed by reverse transcription into cDNA, which acted as the sequencing template. TCRdb's copy holds only in-frame clones and misses some; the assay was immunoSEQ multiplex PCR. The sample lists about 210,000 clones, 50% to 75% occurring once. Specified treatment: oral pan-JAK inhibitor, 5-10 mg twice daily. This clone appeared a few times. This receptor was obtained from a human donor with alopecia areata. Sequenced material: CD4+ T cells sorted from blood, taken at week 4, from a patient treated with tofacitinib. This chain uses TRBV6-6 with TRBJ1-5; no clear D gene. This chain's CDR3 is CASSYFEPGSQPQHF. For the CDR3, the DNA is TGTGCCAGCAGTTATTTCGAGCCGGGGAGTCAGCCCCAGCATTTT.